This section outlines one T cell receptor beta chain sequence together with its context. Its antigen is currently unknown. PCR involved 60 Vbeta and 13 Jbeta primers. Only in-frame clones appear in the TCRdb table, and some are missing; sequencing was by immunoSEQ multiplex PCR. This table has some 180,000 clones, roughly 84% appearing once. Germline V CDR1 and CDR2: LNHDA, SQIVND (reference sequence). The CDR3 length is 15 residues. V shed 5 bases, J shed 4 bases, and the junction held 6 bases outside the gene matches. This sample was included in a study of cytomegalovirus exposure and HLA in healthy donors. Study overall: The Caucasian-associated ancestry cluster contained approximately 81% of the approximately 410 genotyped donors. Study-level results: Researchers reported from a later analysis that most CMV-associated TCR beta chains appeared HLA-restricted. Altogether, 150 or so TCR beta chains were recorded as cytomegalovirus-associated.

Material for sequencing was PBMCs. The clonotype comes from a young man in good health and CMV-seropositive. The chain links TRBV19 to TRBJ1-5; 9 bases agree with TRBD1. CDR3 amino acids: CASSPSGQGNQPQHF. The CDR3 DNA is TGTGCCAGTAGTCCCTCTGGACAGGGGAATCAGCCCCAGCATTTT.